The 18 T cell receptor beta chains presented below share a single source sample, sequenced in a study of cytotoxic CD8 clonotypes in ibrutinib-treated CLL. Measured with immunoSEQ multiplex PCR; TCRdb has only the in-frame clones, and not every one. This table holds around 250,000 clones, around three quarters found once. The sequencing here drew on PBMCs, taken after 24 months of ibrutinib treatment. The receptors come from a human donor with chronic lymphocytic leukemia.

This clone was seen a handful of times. CDR3 sequence reads: CATSRGAGSDETQYF. The CDR3 DNA follows: TGTGCCACCAGCAGAGGGGCAGGGTCGGATGAGACCCAGTACTTC. The chain is built from TRBV15 and TRBJ2-5, with D perhaps matching TRBD1 (5 bases). The CDR3 consists of 15 residues. Germline V gene sequence: CDR1 LNHNV, CDR2 YYDKDF (reference sequence). The V end lost 1 base, the J end lost 5 bases, and 14 bases lay between the germline ends.

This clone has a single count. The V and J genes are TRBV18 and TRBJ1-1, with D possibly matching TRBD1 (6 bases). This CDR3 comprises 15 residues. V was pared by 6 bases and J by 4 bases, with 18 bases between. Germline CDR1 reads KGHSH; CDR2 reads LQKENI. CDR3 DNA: TGTGCCAGCTCTCGATACAGGGAGGAGGGCACTGAAGCTTTCTTT. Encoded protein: CASSRYREEGTEAFF.

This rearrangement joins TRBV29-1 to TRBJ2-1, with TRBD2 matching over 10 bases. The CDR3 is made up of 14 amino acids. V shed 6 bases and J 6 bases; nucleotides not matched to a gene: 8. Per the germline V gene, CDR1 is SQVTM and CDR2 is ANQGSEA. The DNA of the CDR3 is TGCAGCGTCGCCACTAGCGGGAAGGGCAATGAGCAGTTCTTC. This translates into CSVATSGKGNEQFF.

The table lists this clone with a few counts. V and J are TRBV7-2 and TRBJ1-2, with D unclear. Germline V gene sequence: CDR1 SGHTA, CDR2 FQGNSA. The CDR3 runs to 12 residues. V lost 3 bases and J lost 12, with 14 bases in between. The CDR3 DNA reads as TGTGCCAGCAGCTTCATCGGGCAAAAGGACACCTTC. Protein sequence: CASSFIGQKDTF. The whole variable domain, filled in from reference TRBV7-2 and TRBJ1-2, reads GAGVSQSPSNKVTEKGKDVELRCDPISGHTALYWYRQSLGQGLEFLIYFQGNSAPDKSGLPSDRFSAERTGGSVSTLTIQRTQQEDSAVYLCASSFIGQKDTFGSGTRLTVV.

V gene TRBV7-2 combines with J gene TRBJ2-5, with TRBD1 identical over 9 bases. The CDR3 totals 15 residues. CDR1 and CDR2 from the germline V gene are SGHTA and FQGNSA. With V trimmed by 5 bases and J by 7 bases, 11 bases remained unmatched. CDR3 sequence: CASSLGLPGQGTQYF. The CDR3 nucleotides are TGTGCCAGCAGCCTAGGCCTCCCGGGACAGGGGACCCAGTACTTC.

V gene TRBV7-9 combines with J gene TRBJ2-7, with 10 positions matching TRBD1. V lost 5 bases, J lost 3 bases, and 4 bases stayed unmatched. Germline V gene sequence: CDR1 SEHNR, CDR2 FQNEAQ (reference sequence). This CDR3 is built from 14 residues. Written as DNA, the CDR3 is TGTGCCAGCAGCCCTCGGACAGGGGGCTACGAGCAGTACTTC. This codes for CASSPRTGGYEQYF.

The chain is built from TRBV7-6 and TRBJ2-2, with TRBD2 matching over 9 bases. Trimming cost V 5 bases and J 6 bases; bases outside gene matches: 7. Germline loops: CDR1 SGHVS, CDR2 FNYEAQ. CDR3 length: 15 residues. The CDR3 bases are TGTGCCAGCAGCCCCGCGGGACTAGCAGCCGGGGAGCTGTTTTTT. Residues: CASSPAGLAAGELFF.

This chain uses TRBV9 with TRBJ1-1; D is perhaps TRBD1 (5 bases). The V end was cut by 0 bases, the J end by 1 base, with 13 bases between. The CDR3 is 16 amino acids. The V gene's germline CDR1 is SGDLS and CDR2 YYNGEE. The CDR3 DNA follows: TGTGCCAGCAGCGTAGGTACGGGACGGGCGAACACTGAAGCTTTCTTT. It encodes CASSVGTGRANTEAFF. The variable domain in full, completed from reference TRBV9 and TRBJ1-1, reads DSGVTQTPKHLITATGQRVTLRCSPRSGDLSVYWYQQSLDQGLQFLIQYYNGEERAKGNILERFSAQQFPDLHSELNLSSLELGDSALYFCASSVGTGRANTEAFFGQGTRLTVV.

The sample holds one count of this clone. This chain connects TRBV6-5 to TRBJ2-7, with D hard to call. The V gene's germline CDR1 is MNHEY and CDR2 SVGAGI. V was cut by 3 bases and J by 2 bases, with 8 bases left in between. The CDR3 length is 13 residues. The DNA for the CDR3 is TGTGCCAGCAGTTATTCGGATCCCTACGAGCAGTACTTC. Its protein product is CASSYSDPYEQYF.

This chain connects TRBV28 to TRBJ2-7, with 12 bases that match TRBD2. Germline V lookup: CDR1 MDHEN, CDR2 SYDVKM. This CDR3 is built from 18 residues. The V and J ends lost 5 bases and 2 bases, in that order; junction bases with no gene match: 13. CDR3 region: CASSPGRLAGVEPYEQYF. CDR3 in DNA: TGTGCCAGCAGTCCGGGGCGACTAGCGGGGGTTGAACCCTACGAGCAGTACTTC. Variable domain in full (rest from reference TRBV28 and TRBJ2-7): DVKVTQSSRYLVKRTGEKVFLECVQDMDHENMFWYRQDPGLGLRLIYFSYDVKMKEKGDIPEGYSVSREKKERFSLILESASTNQTSMYLCASSPGRLAGVEPYEQYFGPGTRLTVT.

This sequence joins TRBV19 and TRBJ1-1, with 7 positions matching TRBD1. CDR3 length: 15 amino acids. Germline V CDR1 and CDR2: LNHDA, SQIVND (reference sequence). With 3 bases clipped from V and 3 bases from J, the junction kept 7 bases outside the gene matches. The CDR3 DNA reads TGTGCCAGTAGTATCAGAGGACAGGCCTACACTGAAGCTTTCTTT. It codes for CASSIRGQAYTEAFF.

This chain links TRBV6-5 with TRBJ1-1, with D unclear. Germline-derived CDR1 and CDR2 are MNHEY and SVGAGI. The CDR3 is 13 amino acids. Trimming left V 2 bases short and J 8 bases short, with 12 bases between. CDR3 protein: CASSYRTFTEAFF. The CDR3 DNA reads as TGTGCCAGCAGTTACCGAACTTTCACCGAAGCTTTCTTT.

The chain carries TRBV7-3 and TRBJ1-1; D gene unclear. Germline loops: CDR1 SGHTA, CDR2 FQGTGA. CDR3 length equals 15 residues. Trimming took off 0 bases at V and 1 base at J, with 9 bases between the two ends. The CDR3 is CASSLTRGQNTEAFF. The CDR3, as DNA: TGTGCCAGCAGCTTAACGAGAGGTCAGAACACTGAAGCTTTCTTT.

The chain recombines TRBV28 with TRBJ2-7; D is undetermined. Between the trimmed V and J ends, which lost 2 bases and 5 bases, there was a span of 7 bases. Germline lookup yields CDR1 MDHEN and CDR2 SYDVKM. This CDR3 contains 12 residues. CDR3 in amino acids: CASSLGSHEQYF. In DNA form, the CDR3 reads TGTGCCAGCAGTTTAGGGTCCCACGAGCAGTACTTC.

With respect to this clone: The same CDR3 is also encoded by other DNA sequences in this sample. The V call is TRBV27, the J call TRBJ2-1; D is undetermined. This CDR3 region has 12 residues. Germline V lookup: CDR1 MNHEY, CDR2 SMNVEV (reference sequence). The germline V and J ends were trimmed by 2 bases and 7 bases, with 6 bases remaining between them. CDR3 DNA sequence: TGTGCCAGCAGTTTAGGTGGGAATGAGCAGTTCTTC. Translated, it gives CASSLGGNEQFF.

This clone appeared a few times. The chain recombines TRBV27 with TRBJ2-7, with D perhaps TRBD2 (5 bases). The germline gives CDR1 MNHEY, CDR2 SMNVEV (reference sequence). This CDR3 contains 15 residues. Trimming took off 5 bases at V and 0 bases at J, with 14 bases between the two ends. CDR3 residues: CASSPVDSASYEQYF. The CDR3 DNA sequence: TGTGCCAGCAGTCCTGTGGACTCCGCCTCCTACGAGCAGTACTTC.

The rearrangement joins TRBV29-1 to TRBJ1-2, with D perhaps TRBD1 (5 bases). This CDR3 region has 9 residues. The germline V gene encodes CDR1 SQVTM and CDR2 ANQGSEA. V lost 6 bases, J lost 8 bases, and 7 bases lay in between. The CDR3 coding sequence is TGCAGCGTGGGGGACGGCTACACCTTC. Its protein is CSVGDGYTF.

This CDR3 reads CASSAGTDYEQYF. In DNA form, the CDR3 reads TGTGCCAGCAGCGCCGGGACAGACTACGAGCAGTACTTC. The chain uses TRBV5-4 and TRBJ2-7; 7 nucleotides agree with TRBD1. This CDR3 has 13 amino acids. Germline V gene data show CDR1 as SGHNT and CDR2 as YYREEE (reference sequence). Unmatched junction bases numbered 4, after V lost 4 bases and J lost 3 bases.